This T cell receptor (beta chain) was found in a study of T cells expressing NK-cell markers. Turning to the study itself: Investigators obtained TCR beta repertoires from sorted CD3+CD56+NKG2C+, CD3+CD56+NKG2C- and CD3+CD56-NKG2C+ T cells. The study sequenced eight donors, seven HCMV-seropositive and one seronegative. General study points: A few donors' CD3+CD56-NKG2C+ cells were dominated by the same clonotypes. Questions lingered over whether expanded NKG2C+ T cell clones were HCMV-specific.

TCRdb reprocessed the 5' RACE reads; each CDR3 protein has one entry and no DNA is given. Recorded for this sample: 550,000 to 600,000 distinct CDR3 sequences. The germline CDR1 and CDR2 sequences are SGHTS and YDEGEE. CDR3 length: 14 amino acids. Notes on this clonotype: What it binds is not known.

The source is a man aged 18 to 35 in good health. J is TRBJ1-1 and V is TRBV5-8. The sequenced sample consisted of blood T cells: a sorted CD56 or NKG2C T cell subset, CD4+ or CD8+ T cells, or bulk PBMC T cells (not recorded which). CDR3: CASSLPQVTTEAFF. Full variable domain (missing parts from reference TRBV5-8 and TRBJ1-1): EAGVTQSPTHLIKTRGQQATLRCSPISGHTSVYWYQQALGLGLQFLLWYDEGEERNRGNFPPRFSGRQFPNYSSELNVNALELEDSALYLCASSLPQVTTEAFFGQGTRLTVV.